The 23 T cell receptor beta chains below all came from one sample that was sequenced in a study of blood T cell repertoires in COVID-19. The assay was immunoSEQ multiplex PCR, and TCRdb's table has in-frame clones only and misses some. Of under 250,000 clones in the sample, around 85% were seen once. Sequenced sample: PBMCs or T cells enriched from blood (not recorded which). The origin of the receptors is a middle-aged woman with acute COVID-19.

The chain employs TRBV7-6 and TRBJ2-2; D possibly corresponds to TRBD1 (6 bases). V shed 5 bases and J shed 6 bases, with 10 bases lying between them. The CDR3 runs to 13 residues. Germline V lookup: CDR1 SGHVS, CDR2 FNYEAQ. In DNA form, the CDR3 reads TGTGCCAGCAGCCACGCAGGGGCCGGGGAGCTGTTTTTT. It translates to CASSHAGAGELFF.

This clone came up once. This chain connects TRBV27 to TRBJ2-1; no clear D. The CDR3 runs 13 residues. The V gene lost 4 bases and the J gene lost 5 bases, with 9 bases spanning the gap. Germline CDR1 and CDR2: MNHEY and SMNVEV (reference sequence). The CDR3 sequence: CASSWSNNNEQFF. The DNA of the CDR3 is TGTGCCAGCAGTTGGTCCAACAACAATGAGCAGTTCTTC.

The rearrangement links TRBV18 to TRBJ1-5; D is possibly TRBD1 (5 bases). CDR3 length: 14 residues. V gave up 2 bases and J gave up 5 bases, with 10 bases separating them. Germline V lookup: CDR1 KGHSH, CDR2 LQKENI. This CDR3 is CASSPGKGDQPQHF. The CDR3 DNA follows: TGTGCCAGCTCACCAGGGAAAGGGGATCAGCCCCAGCATTTT. The whole variable domain, remainder taken from reference TRBV18 and TRBJ1-5, is NAGVMQNPRHLVRRRGQEARLRCSPMKGHSHVYWYRQLPEEGLKFMVYLQKENIIDESGMPKERFSAEFPKEGPSILRIQQVVRGDSAAYFCASSPGKGDQPQHFGDGTRLSIL.

This clone was picked up a small number of times. The chain carries TRBV9 and TRBJ2-1; tentative D call: TRBD1 (5 bases). V dropped 5 bases and J dropped 0 bases, with 12 bases sitting between them. The CDR3 sequence is 15 residues long. Germline CDR1 SGDLS, CDR2 YYNGEE. CDR3 nucleotides: TGTGCCAGCAGTCCACAGGTGGGCTCCTACAATGAGCAGTTCTTC. It encodes CASSPQVGSYNEQFF.

The chain uses TRBV20-1 and TRBJ2-7; TRBD2 matches 7 bases. Trimming cost V 6 bases and J 6 bases; bases outside gene matches: 5. Per germline, CDR1 DFQATT and CDR2 SNEGSKA (reference sequence). The CDR3 sequence is 11 residues long. CDR3 amino acids: CSAKGGPEQYF. The DNA for the CDR3 is TGCAGTGCCAAGGGAGGGCCCGAGCAGTACTTC.

This sequence joins TRBV6-6 and TRBJ1-2; the match to TRBD1 covers 7 bases. Germline CDR1 reads MNHNY; CDR2 reads SVGAGI (reference sequence). J lost 6 bases, V lost 8 bases, and 12 bases had no gene match. The CDR3 length is 14 residues. This CDR3 is CASVTGQFSDGYTF. CDR3 DNA: TGTGCCAGCGTGACGGGACAGTTCTCGGATGGCTACACCTTC.

This clone was seen more than once but under ten times. The chain has TRBV6-2 or TRBV6-3 and TRBJ1-1; D gene ambiguous. Germline lookup yields CDR1 MNHEY and CDR2 SVGEGT. The CDR3 loop spans 14 amino acids. V was shortened by 5 bases and J by 0 bases, with 10 bases between the two germline ends. The chain's CDR3 is CASSQLTVNTEAFF. The CDR3 DNA sequence: TGTGCCAGCAGTCAACTTACGGTGAACACTGAAGCTTTCTTT.

This clone was found many times. This chain joins TRBV19 and TRBJ1-5; TRBD1 aligns across 8 bases. CDR1 and CDR2 (germline): LNHDA, SQIVND (reference sequence). V dropped 5 bases and J dropped 0; count of bases not matched to a gene: 6. CDR3 length: 16 amino acids. CDR3 sequence reads: CASSGQGSYSNQPQHF. The DNA for the CDR3 is TGTGCCAGTAGTGGACAGGGTTCGTATAGCAATCAGCCCCAGCATTTT.

This chain joins TRBV30 and TRBJ2-2, with 9 bases lining up with TRBD1. The CDR3 totals 16 residues. Germline CDR1 GTSNPN, CDR2 SVGIG (reference sequence). V dropped 2 bases and J dropped 4; count of bases not matched to a gene: 8. For the CDR3, the DNA is TGTGCCTGGAGTCATCACAGGGGGCTGGGCACCGGGGAGCTGTTTTTT. Amino acid sequence: CAWSHHRGLGTGELFF.

J is TRBJ1-2 and V is TRBV25-1, with D possibly being TRBD1 (6 bases). The CDR3 consists of 13 residues. Between the trimmed V and J ends, which lost 4 bases and 4 bases, there was a span of 10 bases. Germline V CDR1 and CDR2: MGHDK, SYGVNS. The CDR3 DNA reads as TGTGCCAGCAGTGCTGGACAGATCTATGGCTACACCTTC. Its translation: CASSAGQIYGYTF.

J is TRBJ2-1 and V is TRBV6-5; 7 bases agree with TRBD1. V was pared by 5 bases and J by 5 bases, with 6 bases of the junction left unmatched. Germline lookup yields CDR1 MNHEY and CDR2 SVGAGI. The CDR3 loop spans 14 amino acids. The CDR3 region has the DNA TGTGCCAGCAGTCTAACCGGACAGGACAATGAGCAGTTCTTC. It yields the protein CASSLTGQDNEQFF.

V usage is TRBV7-2 and J usage is TRBJ2-1; 9 bases are shared with TRBD1. CDR1 SGHTA and CDR2 FQGNSA come from the germline V gene. The CDR3 is made up of 16 amino acids. V shed 3 bases and J 1 base; nucleotides not matched to a gene: 4. DNA of the CDR3: TGTGCCAGCAGCTTGGACAGGGGACGATCCTACAATGAGCAGTTCTTC. Translation gives CASSLDRGRSYNEQFF.

The V and J genes are TRBV6-2 or TRBV6-3 and TRBJ2-5; TRBD1 matches at 9 bases. Germline lookup yields CDR1 MNHEY and CDR2 SVGEGT. The length of the CDR3 is 14 residues. The V and J ends lost 4 bases and 5 bases, in that order; junction bases with no gene match: 5. The DNA of the CDR3 is TGTGCCAGCAGTTCACAGGGGGCGCGTGAGACCCAGTACTTC. Its translation is CASSSQGARETQYF.

This clone appeared a few times. The chain is built from TRBV27 and TRBJ2-2; 11 bases fit TRBD1. Trimming removed 4 bases from V and 2 bases from J; junction bases left unmatched: 6. The germline gives CDR1 MNHEY, CDR2 SMNVEV (reference sequence). The CDR3 sequence is 17 residues long. The CDR3 loop is CASSSGTGGVNTGELFF. DNA of the CDR3: TGTGCCAGCAGTTCCGGGACAGGGGGTGTCAACACCGGGGAGCTGTTTTTT.

This clone has ten or more counts. V gene TRBV18 combines with J gene TRBJ2-7, with a tentative D call TRBD2 (6 bases). The CDR3 is made up of 13 amino acids. Trimming removed 2 bases from V and 5 bases from J, with 10 bases in between. Looked up from germline, CDR1 is KGHSH and CDR2 is LQKENI. The CDR3 spells CASSPELADEQYF. DNA of the CDR3: TGTGCCAGCTCACCAGAACTAGCAGACGAGCAGTACTTC.

The chain is built from TRBV7-6 and TRBJ2-5, with 7 bases aligning to TRBD1. Looked up from germline, CDR1 is SGHVS and CDR2 is FNYEAQ. CDR3 length: 16 amino acids. Losses at the gene ends were 3 bases for V and 5 bases for J; bases not matched to a gene: 12. The CDR3, as DNA: TGTGCCAGCAGCTTCTCAAACAGGGGCTCGGGGGAGACCCAGTACTTC. The encoded protein is CASSFSNRGSGETQYF.

The CDR3 sequence: CASSTRGLADSTDTQYF. The CDR3 nucleotides are TGTGCCAGCAGCACGAGGGGACTAGCGGATAGCACAGATACGCAGTATTTT. The chain combines TRBV7-2 with TRBJ2-3, with 11 bases fitting TRBD2. V gave up 5 bases and J gave up 0 bases; unmatched junction bases: 7. The CDR3 loop spans 17 amino acids. Germline V lookup: CDR1 SGHTA, CDR2 FQGNSA.

The rearrangement joins TRBV4-2 to TRBJ1-4; no clear D. The CDR3 is 17 residues long. Germline V lookup: CDR1 LGHNA, CDR2 YNFKEQ. Trimming shortened V by 0 bases and J by 5 bases, and 16 bases separated the two germline ends. The DNA of the CDR3 is TGTGCCAGCAGCCAAGAGGGTACGAAACGACTAAATGAAAAACTGTTTTTT. Residues: CASSQEGTKRLNEKLFF.

The J gene is TRBJ1-2, the V gene TRBV12-3 or TRBV12-4, with D possibly matching TRBD1 (5 bases). CDR3 length: 13 amino acids. V was pared by 5 bases and J by 4 bases, with 11 bases between. CDR3 sequence reads: CASSGTRRYGYTF. The CDR3 DNA reads as TGTGCCAGCAGTGGGACTAGGCGCTATGGCTACACCTTC.

This chain connects TRBV28 to TRBJ2-7; TRBD1 agrees at 9 bases. CDR1 is MDHEN and CDR2 is SYDVKM in the germline V gene. Unmatched junction bases numbered 9, after V lost 8 bases and J lost 7 bases. The CDR3 runs 13 residues. The CDR3 DNA sequence: TGTGCCAGCTGCCTCGGGACAGGGTGGGAGCAGTACTTC. Its protein is CASCLGTGWEQYF.

This clone was seen more than once but under ten times. The chain links TRBV4-3 to TRBJ1-1; weak D call: TRBD1 (5 bases). The CDR3 loop spans 17 amino acids. Germline loops: CDR1 LGHNA, CDR2 YSLEER. V was pared by 0 bases and J by 0 bases, with 14 bases between. CDR3 bases: TGCGCCAGCAGCCAAGAAATGGCGGGGACCATGAACACTGAAGCTTTCTTT. It encodes CASSQEMAGTMNTEAFF.

The chain uses TRBV27 and TRBJ1-2; TRBD1 might be the D (5 bases). The CDR3 covers 13 residues. V lost 6 bases and J lost 5, with 13 bases in between. CDR1 MNHEY and CDR2 SMNVEV come from the germline V gene (reference sequence). Written as DNA, the CDR3 is TGTGCCAGCAGCCCGACAGTACTTTATGGCTACACCTTC. This gives the protein CASSPTVLYGYTF.

CDR3 in DNA: TGTGCCAGCAGCCAACCACTAGCAAGCGAGCAGTACTTC. Translated: CASSQPLASEQYF. This rearrangement joins TRBV3-1 (or the pseudogene TRBV3-2) to TRBJ2-7; D is perhaps TRBD2 (6 bases). The CDR3 covers 13 residues. V was shortened by 2 bases and J by 6 bases, with 11 bases between the two germline ends. Germline V gene lookup returns CDR1 LGHDT and CDR2 YNNKEL (reference sequence).